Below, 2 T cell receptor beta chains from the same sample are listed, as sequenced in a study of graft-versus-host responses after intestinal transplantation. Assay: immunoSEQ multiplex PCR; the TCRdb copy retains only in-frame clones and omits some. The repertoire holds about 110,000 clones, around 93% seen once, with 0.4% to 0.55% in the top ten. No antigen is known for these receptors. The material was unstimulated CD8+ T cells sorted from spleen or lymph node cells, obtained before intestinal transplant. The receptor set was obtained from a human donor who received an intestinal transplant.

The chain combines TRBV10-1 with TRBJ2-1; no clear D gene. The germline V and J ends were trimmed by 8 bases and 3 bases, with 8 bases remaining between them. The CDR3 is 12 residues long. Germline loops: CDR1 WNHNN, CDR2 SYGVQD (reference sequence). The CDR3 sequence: CASSGNYNEQFF. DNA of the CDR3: TGCGCCAGCTCGGGTAACTACAATGAGCAGTTCTTC.

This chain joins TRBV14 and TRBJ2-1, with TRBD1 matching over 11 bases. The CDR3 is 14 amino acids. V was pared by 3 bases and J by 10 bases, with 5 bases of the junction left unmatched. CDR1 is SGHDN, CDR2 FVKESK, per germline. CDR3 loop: CASSQGQGEREQFF. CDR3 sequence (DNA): TGTGCCAGCAGCCAGGGACAGGGGGAACGCGAGCAGTTCTTC.